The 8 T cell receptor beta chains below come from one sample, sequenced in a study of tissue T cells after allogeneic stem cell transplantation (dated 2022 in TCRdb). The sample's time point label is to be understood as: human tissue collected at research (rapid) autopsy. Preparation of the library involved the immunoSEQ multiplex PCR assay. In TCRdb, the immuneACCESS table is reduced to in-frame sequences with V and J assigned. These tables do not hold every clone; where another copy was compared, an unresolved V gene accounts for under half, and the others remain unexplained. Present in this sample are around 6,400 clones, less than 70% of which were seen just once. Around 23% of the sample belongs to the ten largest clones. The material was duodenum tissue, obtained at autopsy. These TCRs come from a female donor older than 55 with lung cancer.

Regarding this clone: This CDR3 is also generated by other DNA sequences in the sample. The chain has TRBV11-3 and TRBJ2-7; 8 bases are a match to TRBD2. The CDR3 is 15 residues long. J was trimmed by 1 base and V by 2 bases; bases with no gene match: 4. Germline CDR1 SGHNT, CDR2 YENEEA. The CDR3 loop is CASSLRGGISYEQYF. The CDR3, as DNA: TGTGCCAGCAGCTTACGGGGGGGGATTTCCTACGAGCAGTACTTC.

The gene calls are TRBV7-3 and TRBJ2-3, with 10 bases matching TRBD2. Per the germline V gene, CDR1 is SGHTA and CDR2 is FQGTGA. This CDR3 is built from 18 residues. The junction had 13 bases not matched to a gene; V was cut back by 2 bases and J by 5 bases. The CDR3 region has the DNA TGTGCCAGCAGCTTAGTCGGCGGACGGACTAGCGGCCGAGATACGCAGTATTTT. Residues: CASSLVGGRTSGRDTQYF.

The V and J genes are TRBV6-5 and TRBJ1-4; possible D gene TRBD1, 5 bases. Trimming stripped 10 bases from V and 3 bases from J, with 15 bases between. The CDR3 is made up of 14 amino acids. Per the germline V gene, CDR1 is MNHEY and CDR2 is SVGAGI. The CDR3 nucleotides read TGTGCCACCAAGGCGGGGGGAGCTAATGAAAAACTGTTTTTT. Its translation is CATKAGGANEKLFF.

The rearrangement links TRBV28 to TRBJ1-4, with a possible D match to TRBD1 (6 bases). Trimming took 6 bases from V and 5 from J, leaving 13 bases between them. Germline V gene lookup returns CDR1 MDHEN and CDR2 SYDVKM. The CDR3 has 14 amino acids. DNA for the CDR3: TGTGCCAGCAGAAGGGACACCTCCAATGAAAAACTGTTTTTT. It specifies CASRRDTSNEKLFF.

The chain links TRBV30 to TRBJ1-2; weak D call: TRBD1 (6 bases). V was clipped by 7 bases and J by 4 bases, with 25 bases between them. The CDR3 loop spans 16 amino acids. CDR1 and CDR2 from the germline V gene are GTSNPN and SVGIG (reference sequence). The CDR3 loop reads CASGRYEGGGSYGYTF. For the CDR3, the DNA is TGTGCCTCGGGGCGTTATGAGGGGGGAGGGAGCTATGGCTACACCTTC. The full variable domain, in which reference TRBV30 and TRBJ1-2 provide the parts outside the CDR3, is SQTIHQWPATLVQPVGSPLSLECTVEGTSNPNLYWYRQAAGRGLQLLFYSVGIGQISSEVPQNLSASRPQDRQFILSSKKLLLSDSGFYLCASGRYEGGGSYGYTFGSGTRLTVV.

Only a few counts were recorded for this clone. CDR3 nucleotides: TGTGCCAGCAGCTTAGGCAGGGGGGATACGCAGTATTTT. This codes for CASSLGRGDTQYF. This rearrangement joins TRBV7-2 to TRBJ2-3; TRBD1 matches at 7 bases. V lost 1 base and J lost 6; bases outside the gene matches: 1. CDR3 length: 13 amino acids. Germline lookup yields CDR1 SGHTA and CDR2 FQGNSA.

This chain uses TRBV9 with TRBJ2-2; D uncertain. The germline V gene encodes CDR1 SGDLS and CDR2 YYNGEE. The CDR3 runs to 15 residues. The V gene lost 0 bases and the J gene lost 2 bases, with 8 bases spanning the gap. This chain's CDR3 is CASSVANGNTGELFF. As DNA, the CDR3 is TGTGCCAGCAGCGTAGCTAACGGAAACACCGGGGAGCTGTTTTTT.

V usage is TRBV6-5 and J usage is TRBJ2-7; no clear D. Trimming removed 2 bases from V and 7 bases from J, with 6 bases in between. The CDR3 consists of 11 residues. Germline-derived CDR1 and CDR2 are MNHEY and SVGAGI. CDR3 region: CASSYMGEQYF. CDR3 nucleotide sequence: TGTGCCAGCAGTTACATGGGGGAGCAGTACTTC.